The 17 T cell receptor beta chains below all came from one sample that was sequenced in a study of cytomegalovirus exposure and HLA in healthy donors. The PCR ran on 60 Vbeta and 13 Jbeta primers. Only in-frame clones appear in the TCRdb table, and some are missing; sequencing was by immunoSEQ multiplex PCR. This table holds tens of thousands of clones, around nine tenths found once. Material: PBMCs. These receptor sequences come from a man aged 25-45 years in good health and CMV-seropositive.

This chain uses TRBV18 with TRBJ2-1, with TRBD2 matching 8 bases. The CDR3 sequence is 14 residues long. Germline V lookup: CDR1 KGHSH, CDR2 LQKENI. The V segment lost 6 bases and the J segment 8 bases; nucleotides outside the gene matches: 9. CDR3 bases: TGTGCCAGCTCGTTTGGACTAGCAGTCGATGAGCAGTTCTTC. This gives the protein CASSFGLAVDEQFF.

V usage is TRBV7-3 and J usage is TRBJ2-5; D may be TRBD1 (5 bases). This CDR3 spans 14 amino acids. Germline lookup yields CDR1 SGHTA and CDR2 FQGTGA. V was shortened by 5 bases and J by 0 bases, with 10 bases between the two germline ends. The chain's CDR3 is CASSEDKYQETQYF. In nucleotides, the CDR3 is TGTGCCAGCAGCGAGGACAAGTACCAAGAGACCCAGTACTTC.

The chain joins TRBV30 to TRBJ2-5, with TRBD2 as a possible D gene (5 bases). The length of the CDR3 is 12 residues. V dropped 4 bases and J dropped 5 bases, with 11 bases sitting between them. Germline CDR1 GTSNPN, CDR2 SVGIG (reference sequence). CDR3 nucleotide sequence: TGTGCCTGGACCACCACGGGGGAGACCCAGTACTTC. As protein: CAWTTTGETQYF.

The chain recombines TRBV30 with TRBJ2-5; the D gene is possibly TRBD1 (5 bases). Trimming shortened V by 4 bases and J by 0 bases, and 6 bases separated the two germline ends. This CDR3 contains 12 residues. Germline V gene data show CDR1 as GTSNPN and CDR2 as SVGIG (reference sequence). CDR3 protein: CAWTGNQETQYF. As DNA, the CDR3 is TGTGCCTGGACAGGGAACCAAGAGACCCAGTACTTC.

The chain couples TRBV5-5 to TRBJ2-7, with a tentative D call TRBD1 (5 bases). From germline, CDR1 is SGHKS and CDR2 YYEKEE (reference sequence). This CDR3 spans 14 amino acids. V shed 4 bases and J shed 0 bases, with 11 bases lying between them. The CDR3 sequence: CASSPTVSSYEQYF. CDR3 DNA sequence: TGTGCCAGCAGCCCGACAGTTAGCTCCTACGAGCAGTACTTC. Full variable domain (outside the CDR3, taken from reference TRBV5-5 and TRBJ2-7): DAGVTQSPTHLIKTRGQQVTLRCSPISGHKSVSWYQQVLGQGPQFIFQYYEKEERGRGNFPDRFSARQFPNYSSELNVNALLLGDSALYLCASSPTVSSYEQYFGPGTRLTVT.

This clone was seen a handful of times. The J gene is TRBJ2-5, the V gene TRBV29-1; 7 nucleotides line up with TRBD1. Germline-derived CDR1 and CDR2 are SQVTM and ANQGSEA. The ends lost 8 bases at V and 2 bases at J; junction bases unmatched: 8. The CDR3 totals 13 residues. CDR3 DNA: TGCAGCCTTCACAGGGGTAATCAAGAGACCCAGTACTTC. Translated: CSLHRGNQETQYF.

The chain is built from TRBV4-1 and TRBJ2-5; possibly TRBD2 for D (6 bases). The CDR3 is 15 residues long. Germline assignment: CDR1 MGHRA and CDR2 YSYEKL. V dropped 2 bases and J dropped 5 bases, with 15 bases sitting between them. The CDR3, as DNA: TGCGCCAGCAGCCAAACCGGGAGCGGTTCCGAGACCCAGTACTTC. It yields the protein CASSQTGSGSETQYF.

V is TRBV7-6 and J is TRBJ2-3, with D possibly TRBD2 on 6 matching bases. The CDR3 sequence is 17 residues long. Trimming removed 5 bases at V and 2 bases at J, with 20 bases between. In germline, CDR1 is SGHVS, CDR2 FNYEAQ. CDR3 region: CASSVDGGTSHTDTQYF. CDR3 in DNA: TGTGCCAGCAGCGTCGATGGCGGGACTTCACACACAGATACGCAGTATTTT.

V is TRBV28 and J is TRBJ1-5, with D possibly matching TRBD1 (6 bases). CDR3 size: 15 residues. CDR1 and CDR2 (germline): MDHEN, SYDVKM. V gave up 3 bases and J gave up 0 bases, with 9 bases separating them. CDR3 DNA sequence: TGTGCCAGCAGTTTCGGACAGTTTAGCAATCAGCCCCAGCATTTT. This encodes CASSFGQFSNQPQHF.

The J gene is TRBJ2-7, the V gene TRBV18; tentatively, D is TRBD1 (6 bases). The germline V and J ends were trimmed by 2 bases and 2 bases, with 7 bases remaining between them. The CDR3 runs 13 residues. Looked up from germline, CDR1 is KGHSH and CDR2 is LQKENI. CDR3 bases: TGTGCCAGCTCACCAGGGGGCACCTACGAGCAGTACTTC. Translating it yields CASSPGGTYEQYF.

This clone was picked up one time. The chain combines TRBV5-1 with TRBJ2-5, with TRBD2 matching 10 bases. Judging by the DNA end, TRBJ2-7 fits better; the J call may be wrong. The germline gives CDR1 SGHRS, CDR2 YFSETQ. CDR3 length: 17 residues. The CDR3 region has the DNA TGCGCCAGCAGCTTGTACCTAGCGGGAGCCCCAGGCTACGAGCAGTACTTC. Residues: CASSLYLAGAPGYEQYF.

The CDR3 is CASSPTGGVPYNEQFF. The CDR3 DNA follows: TGTGCCAGCAGCCCGACCGGAGGGGTCCCCTACAATGAGCAGTTCTTC. This chain joins TRBV11-3 and TRBJ2-1; D perhaps matches TRBD2 (6 bases). This CDR3 has 16 amino acids. Germline-derived CDR1 and CDR2 are SGHNT and YENEEA. The ends were cut back, 5 bases at V and 2 bases at J, with 16 bases in the middle.

The chain is built from TRBV7-9 and TRBJ2-5, with D hard to call. Trimming took off 1 base at V and 0 bases at J, with 9 bases between the two ends. The CDR3 covers 15 residues. The germline V gene encodes CDR1 SEHNR and CDR2 FQNEAQ (reference sequence). Here the CDR3 reads CASSLGATDQETQYF. The CDR3 DNA reads TGTGCCAGCAGCTTAGGGGCGACGGACCAAGAGACCCAGTACTTC. Full variable domain (missing parts from reference TRBV7-9 and TRBJ2-5): DTGVSQNPRHKITKRGQNVTFRCDPISEHNRLYWYRQTLGQGPEFLTYFQNEAQLEKSRLLSDRFSAERPKGSFSTLEIQRTEQGDSAMYLCASSLGATDQETQYFGPGTRLLVL.

The genes are TRBV27 and TRBJ2-2, with D uncertain. This CDR3 has 18 amino acids. The ends were cut back, 3 bases at V and 1 base at J, with 18 bases in the middle. Germline-derived CDR1 and CDR2 are MNHEY and SMNVEV (reference sequence). The CDR3 protein is CASSLSLYRILNTGELFF. CDR3 in DNA: TGTGCCAGCAGTTTGAGCCTCTATCGAATCCTGAACACCGGGGAGCTGTTTTTT.

This chain connects TRBV28 to TRBJ2-7; D may be TRBD1 (6 bases). V lost 5 bases to trimming and J lost 2 bases, with 13 bases between them. The germline V gene encodes CDR1 MDHEN and CDR2 SYDVKM. This CDR3 contains 14 residues. The CDR3 DNA reads TGTGCCAGCAGTCTCCCCCCAGGGGCCTACGAGCAGTACTTC. As protein: CASSLPPGAYEQYF.

A single count supports this clone. This chain links TRBV27 with TRBJ2-5; weak D call: TRBD1 (5 bases). From germline, CDR1 is MNHEY and CDR2 SMNVEV (reference sequence). V lost 2 bases, J lost 7 bases, and 11 bases lay in between. This CDR3 spans 13 amino acids. Here the CDR3 DNA reads TGTGCCAGCAGTTTAGCAGGGTTCGGGACCCAGTACTTC. Translated, it gives CASSLAGFGTQYF.

J is TRBJ2-7 and V is TRBV29-1; 9 positions match TRBD1. Germline CDR1 reads SQVTM; CDR2 reads ANQGSEA. Germline trimming cut 4 bases from V and 3 bases from J; bases unmatched to any gene: 1. The CDR3 is made up of 12 amino acids. In nucleotides, the CDR3 is TGCAGCGTTGGGGGACAGGGCTACGAGCAGTACTTC. Residues: CSVGGQGYEQYF.